What follows are 17 T cell receptor beta chains derived from one specimen sequenced in a study of blood T cell repertoires in COVID-19. Libraries were prepared by immunoSEQ multiplex PCR; TCRdb keeps only in-frame clonotypes and omits some of them. The table has roughly 200,000 clones, about 80% seen once; the top ten hold roughly 8.7%. The sequenced material came from peripheral blood. Receptors were obtained from a woman aged 45-59 years with active or convalescent COVID-19.

The V gene is TRBV4-2, the J gene TRBJ2-5; D might be TRBD1 (6 bases). The germline V gene encodes CDR1 LGHNA and CDR2 YNFKEQ. Trimming cost V 4 bases and J 5 bases, with 20 bases left between them. The CDR3 contains 16 residues. The CDR3 spells CASSLELGGARETQYF. The CDR3 DNA reads as TGTGCCAGCAGCCTCGAGCTAGGGGGAGCCCGGGAGACCCAGTACTTC.

The V gene is TRBV6-5, the J gene TRBJ1-1, with D maybe TRBD1 (5 bases). The germline CDR1 and CDR2 sequences are MNHEY and SVGAGI. CDR3 length equals 15 residues. V lost 7 bases and J lost 1, with 16 bases in between. In DNA, the CDR3 is TGTGCCAGCACCCGGGGGGGTCGGAGGAACACTGAAGCTTTCTTT. Its protein is CASTRGGRRNTEAFF.

The chain couples TRBV18 to TRBJ1-4; TRBD1 aligns across 9 bases. The CDR3 is 15 residues long. Germline lookup yields CDR1 KGHSH and CDR2 LQKENI. V was clipped by 0 bases and J by 6 bases; unmatched bases: 2. This chain's CDR3 is CASSPPDRGDEKLFF. CDR3 DNA sequence: TGTGCCAGCTCACCACCGGACAGGGGAGATGAAAAACTGTTTTTT.

This chain uses TRBV19 with TRBJ2-2, with 15 bases identical to TRBD2. Germline-derived CDR1 and CDR2 are LNHDA and SQIVND (reference sequence). With 5 bases clipped from V and 6 bases from J, the junction kept 10 bases outside the gene matches. The CDR3 loop spans 18 amino acids. Here the CDR3 reads CASSSPGTSGRTAGELFF. DNA for the CDR3: TGTGCCAGTAGTTCCCCCGGGACTAGCGGGAGGACCGCCGGGGAGCTGTTTTTT.

The J gene is TRBJ1-6, the V gene TRBV23-1, with D possibly TRBD1 on 5 matching bases. TRBV23-1 is given ORF status, its function remaining uncertain. This CDR3 region has 15 residues. V gave up 3 bases and J gave up 3 bases, with 9 bases separating them. DNA for the CDR3: TGCGCCAGCAGTCAGCTCGACAGCTATAATTCACCCCTCCACTTT. Translated, it gives CASSQLDSYNSPLHF.

This rearrangement joins TRBV10-3 to TRBJ2-3; 7 bases line up with TRBD2. CDR3 size: 14 residues. V lost 8 bases to trimming and J lost 2 bases; unmatched junction nucleotides: 7. Germline V gives CDR1 ENHRY, CDR2 SYGVKD. In DNA form, the CDR3 reads TGTGCCATCCGACCGGGACTACTCACAGATACGCAGTATTTT. Its translation is CAIRPGLLTDTQYF.

The table lists this clone with a count of one. The rearrangement links TRBV13 to TRBJ2-7; a possible D gene is TRBD1 (6 bases). Trimming removed 6 bases at V and 7 bases at J, with 19 bases between. Germline assignment: CDR1 PRHDT and CDR2 FYEKMQ (reference sequence). This CDR3 spans 14 amino acids. The chain's CDR3 is CASSRTVGSREQYF. CDR3 bases: TGTGCCAGCAGTCGGACAGTTGGCTCTAGGGAGCAGTACTTC.

In its sample, this clone was seen once. CDR3 sequence (DNA): TGTGCCTGGAGGGGCCGGACGGGAAACACTGAAGCTTTCTTT. This encodes CAWRGRTGNTEAFF. This chain uses TRBV30 with TRBJ1-1; no clear D gene. Trimming pared 3 bases from V and 2 bases from J, leaving 13 bases between. The CDR3 has 14 amino acids. Germline loops: CDR1 GTSNPN, CDR2 SVGIG (reference sequence).

V and J are TRBV7-2 and TRBJ2-7; D remains unclear. V was pared by 1 base and J by 3 bases, with 7 bases between. CDR1 and CDR2 (germline): SGHTA, FQGNSA. CDR3 size: 13 residues. The CDR3: CASSLGSFYEQYF. CDR3 nucleotide sequence: TGTGCCAGCAGCTTAGGGAGCTTCTACGAGCAGTACTTC.

The chain uses TRBV9 and TRBJ1-5; maybe TRBD1 (5 bases). Germline V gene sequence: CDR1 SGDLS, CDR2 YYNGEE. V shed 3 bases and J shed 0 bases, with 7 bases lying between them. The CDR3 sequence is 14 residues long. DNA for the CDR3: TGTGCCAGCAGCGCGACAGTTAGCAATCAGCCCCAGCATTTT. Translation gives CASSATVSNQPQHF.

A few counts support this clone. The chain joins TRBV7-9 to TRBJ2-1; TRBD2 might be the D (6 bases). V was trimmed by 5 bases and J by 6 bases, leaving 17 bases between them. CDR3 length: 15 amino acids. CDR1 SEHNR and CDR2 FQNEAQ come from the germline V gene (reference sequence). This CDR3 is CASSPQAGRFNEQFF. Written as DNA, the CDR3 is TGTGCCAGCAGCCCCCAGGCGGGACGGTTCAATGAGCAGTTCTTC. Full variable domain (rest looked up from reference TRBV7-9 and TRBJ2-1): DTGVSQNPRHKITKRGQNVTFRCDPISEHNRLYWYRQTLGQGPEFLTYFQNEAQLEKSRLLSDRFSAERPKGSFSTLEIQRTEQGDSAMYLCASSPQAGRFNEQFFGPGTRLTVL.

Only one count was recorded for this clone. The chain recombines TRBV30 with TRBJ2-6, with D perhaps TRBD1 (6 bases). The CDR3 is made up of 15 amino acids. The V gene lost 1 base and the J gene lost 0 bases, with 7 bases spanning the gap. Germline V gene lookup returns CDR1 GTSNPN and CDR2 SVGIG (reference sequence). CDR3 coding DNA: TGTGCCTGGAGTGCGGACAGCTCTGGGGCCAACGTCCTGACTTTC. It specifies CAWSADSSGANVLTF.

The chain employs TRBV7-3 and TRBJ2-1; 8 bases map to TRBD2. With V trimmed by 2 bases and J by 8 bases, 11 bases remained unmatched. This CDR3 has 16 amino acids. CDR1 and CDR2 (germline): SGHTA, FQGTGA. The CDR3 loop is CASSLQAGTSVHEQFF. DNA of the CDR3: TGTGCCAGCAGCTTACAAGCGGGGACTAGTGTCCATGAGCAGTTCTTC.

The V and J genes are TRBV6-6 and TRBJ2-7; 12 nucleotides agree with TRBD1. This CDR3 comprises 15 residues. Germline CDR1 is MNHNY and CDR2 is SVGAGI (reference sequence). V was pared by 5 bases and J by 3 bases, with 5 bases of the junction left unmatched. The CDR3 DNA follows: TGTGCCAGCAGTGACCGGGACAGGGGGCACTACGAGCAGTACTTC. Amino acid sequence: CASSDRDRGHYEQYF.

The chain has TRBV7-3 and TRBJ1-2; 10 bases line up with TRBD1. The CDR3 runs 15 residues. In germline, CDR1 is SGHTA, CDR2 FQGTGA. The J segment lost 6 bases and the V segment lost 5 bases, leaving 9 bases of the junction unmatched. Here the CDR3 DNA reads TGTGCCAGCAGCCCGGACAGGGGGAATTGGGATGGCTACACCTTC. This gives the protein CASSPDRGNWDGYTF. The whole variable domain, filled in from reference TRBV7-3 and TRBJ1-2, reads GAGVSQTPSNKVTEKGKYVELRCDPISGHTALYWYRQSLGQGPEFLIYFQGTGAADDSGLPNDRFFAVRPEGSVSTLKIQRTERGDSAVYLCASSPDRGNWDGYTFGSGTRLTVV.

This clone came up a few times. The chain has TRBV29-1 and TRBJ2-7; D is unclear. Trimming took off 7 bases at V and 0 bases at J, with 13 bases between the two ends. CDR3 length: 13 amino acids. Per germline, CDR1 SQVTM and CDR2 ANQGSEA. CDR3 bases: TGCAGCGCCAAGAGAGGTTCCTCCTACGAGCAGTACTTC. This codes for CSAKRGSSYEQYF.

This rearrangement joins TRBV6-2 or TRBV6-3 to TRBJ1-4; no firm D call. The CDR3 runs 14 residues. In germline, CDR1 is MNHEY, CDR2 SVGEGT. Trimming left V 4 bases short and J 5 bases short, with 11 bases between. CDR3 protein: CASSFRTGNEKLFF. DNA of the CDR3: TGTGCCAGCAGTTTTCGGACGGGGAATGAAAAACTGTTTTTT.